This TCR beta chain was found in a study of shared clonotypes between healthy human individuals. Deep-level assay runs were performed. Generated by immunoSEQ multiplex PCR, the TCRdb table keeps only in-frame clones and is missing some. This table has 2 million to 2.5 million clones, 85% to 95% appearing once. The CDR3 length is 15 residues. The germline CDR1 and CDR2 sequences are SGHRS and YFSETQ. Trimming took off 0 bases at V and 9 bases at J, with 16 bases between the two ends. Adult Caucasians living in Nashville, Tennessee made up all of the donors. The chain uses TRBV5-1 and TRBJ2-1, with unresolved D. This receptor was obtained from a man aged 18 to 29 in good health. The sample comprised naive CD4+ T cells sorted from blood. As for subset: CD45RA+ positively selected. CDR3 sequence reads: CASSLDSSGGREQFF. The CDR3 DNA reads TGCGCCAGCAGCTTGGATAGTAGTGGCGGCCGTGAGCAGTTCTTC.